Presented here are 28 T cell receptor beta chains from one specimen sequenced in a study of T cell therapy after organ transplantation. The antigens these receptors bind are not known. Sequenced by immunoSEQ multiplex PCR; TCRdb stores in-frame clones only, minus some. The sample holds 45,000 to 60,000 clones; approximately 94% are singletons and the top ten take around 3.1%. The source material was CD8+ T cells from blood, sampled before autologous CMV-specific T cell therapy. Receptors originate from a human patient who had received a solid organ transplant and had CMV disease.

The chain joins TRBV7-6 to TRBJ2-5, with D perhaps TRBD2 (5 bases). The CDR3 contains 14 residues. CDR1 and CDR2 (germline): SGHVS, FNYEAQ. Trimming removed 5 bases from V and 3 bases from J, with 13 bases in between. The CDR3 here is CASSSLAMEETQYF. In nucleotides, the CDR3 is TGTGCCAGCAGCAGCTTAGCGATGGAAGAGACCCAGTACTTC.

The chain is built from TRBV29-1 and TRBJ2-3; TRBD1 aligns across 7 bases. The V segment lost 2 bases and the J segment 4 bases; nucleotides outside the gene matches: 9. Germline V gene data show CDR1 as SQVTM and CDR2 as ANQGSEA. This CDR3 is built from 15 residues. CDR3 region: CSVERQGLRADTQYF. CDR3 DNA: TGCAGCGTTGAAAGACAGGGTCTACGCGCAGATACGCAGTATTTT.

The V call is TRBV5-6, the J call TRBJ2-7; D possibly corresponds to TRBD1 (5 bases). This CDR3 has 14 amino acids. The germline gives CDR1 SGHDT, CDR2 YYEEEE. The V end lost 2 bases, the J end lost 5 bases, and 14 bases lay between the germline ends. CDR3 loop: CASSLGDLPDEQYF. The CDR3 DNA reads TGTGCCAGCAGCTTAGGGGATCTGCCCGACGAGCAGTACTTC.

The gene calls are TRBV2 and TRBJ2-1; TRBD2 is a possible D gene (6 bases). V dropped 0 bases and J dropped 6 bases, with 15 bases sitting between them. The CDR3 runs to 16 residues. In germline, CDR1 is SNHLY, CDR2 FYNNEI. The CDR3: CASSEAAGLGGNEQFF. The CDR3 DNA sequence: TGTGCCAGCAGTGAAGCGGCGGGGCTGGGGGGCAATGAGCAGTTCTTC.

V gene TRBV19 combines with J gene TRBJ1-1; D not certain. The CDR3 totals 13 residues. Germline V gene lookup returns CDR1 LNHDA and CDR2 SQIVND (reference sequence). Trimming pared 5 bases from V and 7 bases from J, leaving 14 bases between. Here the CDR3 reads CASSLRRALEAFF. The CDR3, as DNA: TGTGCCAGTAGTTTACGACGGGCCCTTGAAGCTTTCTTT. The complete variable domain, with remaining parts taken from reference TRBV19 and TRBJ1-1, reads DGGITQSPKYLFRKEGQNVTLSCEQNLNHDAMYWYRQDPGQGLRLIYYSQIVNDFQKGDIAEGYSVSREKKESFPLTVTSAQKNPTAFYLCASSLRRALEAFFGQGTRLTVV.

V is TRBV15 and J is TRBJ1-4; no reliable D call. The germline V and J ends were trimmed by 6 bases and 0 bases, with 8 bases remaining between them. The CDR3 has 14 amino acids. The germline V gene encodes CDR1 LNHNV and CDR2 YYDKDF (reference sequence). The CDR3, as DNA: TGTGCCACCAGACAGTTTGCAACTAATGAAAAACTGTTTTTT. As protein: CATRQFATNEKLFF.

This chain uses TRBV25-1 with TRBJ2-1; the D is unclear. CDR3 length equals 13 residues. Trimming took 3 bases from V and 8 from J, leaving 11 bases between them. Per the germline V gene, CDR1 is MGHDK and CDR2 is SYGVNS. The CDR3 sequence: CASSDPPWDEQFF. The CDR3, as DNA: TGTGCCAGCAGTGACCCCCCATGGGATGAGCAGTTCTTC. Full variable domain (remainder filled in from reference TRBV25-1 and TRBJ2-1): EADIYQTPRYLVIGTGKKITLECSQTMGHDKMYWYQQDPGMELHLIHYSYGVNSTEKGDLSSESTVSRIRTEHFPLTLESARPSHTSQYLCASSDPPWDEQFFGPGTRLTVL.

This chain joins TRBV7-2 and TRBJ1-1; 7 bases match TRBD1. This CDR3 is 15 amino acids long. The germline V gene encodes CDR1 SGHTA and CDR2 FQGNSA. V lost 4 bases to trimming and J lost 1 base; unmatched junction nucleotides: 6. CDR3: CASSSSAGGNTEAFF. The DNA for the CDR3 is TGTGCCAGCAGCTCCTCGGCAGGGGGGAACACTGAAGCTTTCTTT. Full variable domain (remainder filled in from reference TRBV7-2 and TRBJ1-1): GAGVSQSPSNKVTEKGKDVELRCDPISGHTALYWYRQSLGQGLEFLIYFQGNSAPDKSGLPSDRFSAERTGGSVSTLTIQRTQQEDSAVYLCASSSSAGGNTEAFFGQGTRLTVV.

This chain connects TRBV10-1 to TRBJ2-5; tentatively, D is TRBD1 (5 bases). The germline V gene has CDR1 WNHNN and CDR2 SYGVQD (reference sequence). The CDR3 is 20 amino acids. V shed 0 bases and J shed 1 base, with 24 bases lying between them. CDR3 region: CASSESNRTRLQVGQETQYF. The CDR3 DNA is TGCGCCAGCAGTGAGTCAAACCGGACACGTCTCCAAGTAGGCCAAGAGACCCAGTACTTC.

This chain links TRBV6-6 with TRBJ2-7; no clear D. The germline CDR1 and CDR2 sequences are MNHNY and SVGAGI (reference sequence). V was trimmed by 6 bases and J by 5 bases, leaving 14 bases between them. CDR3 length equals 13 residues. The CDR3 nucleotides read TGTGCCAGCAGCCCCTCGGTGATGGACGAGCAGTACTTC. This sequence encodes CASSPSVMDEQYF.

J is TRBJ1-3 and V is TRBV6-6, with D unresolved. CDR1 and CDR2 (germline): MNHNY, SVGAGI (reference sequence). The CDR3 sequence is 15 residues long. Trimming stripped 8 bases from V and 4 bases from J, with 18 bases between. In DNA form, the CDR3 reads TGTGCCAGCCGCCCCGGAGTTCACCCGGGAAACACCATATATTTT. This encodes CASRPGVHPGNTIYF.

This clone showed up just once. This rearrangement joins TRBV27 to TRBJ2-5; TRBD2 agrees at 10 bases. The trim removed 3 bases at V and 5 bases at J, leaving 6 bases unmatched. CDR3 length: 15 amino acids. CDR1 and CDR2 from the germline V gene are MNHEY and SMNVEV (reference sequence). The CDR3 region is CASSLGLAQWETQYF. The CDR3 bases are TGTGCCAGCAGTTTGGGACTAGCGCAATGGGAGACCCAGTACTTC.

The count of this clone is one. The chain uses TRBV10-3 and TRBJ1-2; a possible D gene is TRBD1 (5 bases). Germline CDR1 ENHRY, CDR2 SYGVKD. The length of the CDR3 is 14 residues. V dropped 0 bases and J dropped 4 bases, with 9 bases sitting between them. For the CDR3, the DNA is TGTGCCATCAGTGAGTCGATAGGGGCCTATGGCTACACCTTC. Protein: CAISESIGAYGYTF.

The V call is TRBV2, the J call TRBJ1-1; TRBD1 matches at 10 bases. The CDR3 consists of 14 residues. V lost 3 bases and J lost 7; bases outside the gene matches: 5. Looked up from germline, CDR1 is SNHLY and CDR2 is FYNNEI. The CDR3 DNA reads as TGTGCCAGCAGTGACCGGGACAGGGGAGTTGAAGCTTTCTTT. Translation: CASSDRDRGVEAFF.

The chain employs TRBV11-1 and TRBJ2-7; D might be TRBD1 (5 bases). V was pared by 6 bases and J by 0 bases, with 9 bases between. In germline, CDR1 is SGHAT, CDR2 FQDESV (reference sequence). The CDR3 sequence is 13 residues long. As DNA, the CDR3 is TGTGCCAGCAGTTACGACAGCTCCTACGAGCAGTACTTC. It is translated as CASSYDSSYEQYF. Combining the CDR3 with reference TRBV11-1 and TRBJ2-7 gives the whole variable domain EAEVAQSPRYKITEKSQAVAFWCDPISGHATLYWYRQILGQGPELLVQFQDESVVDDSQLPKDRFSAERLKGVDSTLKIQPAELGDSAMYLCASSYDSSYEQYFGPGTRLTVT.

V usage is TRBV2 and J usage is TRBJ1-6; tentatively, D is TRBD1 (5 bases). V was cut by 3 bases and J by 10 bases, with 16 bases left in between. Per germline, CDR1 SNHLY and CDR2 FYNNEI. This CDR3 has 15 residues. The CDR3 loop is CASSDNGGLGSPLHF. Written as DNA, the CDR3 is TGTGCCAGCAGTGATAACGGGGGTTTGGGGTCACCCCTCCACTTT.

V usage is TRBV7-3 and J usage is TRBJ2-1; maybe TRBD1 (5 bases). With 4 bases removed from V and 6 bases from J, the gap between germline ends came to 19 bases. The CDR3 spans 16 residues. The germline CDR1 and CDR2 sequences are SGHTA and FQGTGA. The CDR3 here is CASSSSQEPPANEQFF. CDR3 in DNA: TGTGCCAGCAGCTCGTCACAGGAACCGCCGGCCAATGAGCAGTTCTTC.

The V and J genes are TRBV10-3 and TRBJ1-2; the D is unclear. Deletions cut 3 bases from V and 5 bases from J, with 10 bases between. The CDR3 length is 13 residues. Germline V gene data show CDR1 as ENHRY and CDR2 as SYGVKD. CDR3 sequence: CAISDPRQYGYTF. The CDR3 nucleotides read TGTGCCATCAGTGACCCCCGGCAGTATGGCTACACCTTC.

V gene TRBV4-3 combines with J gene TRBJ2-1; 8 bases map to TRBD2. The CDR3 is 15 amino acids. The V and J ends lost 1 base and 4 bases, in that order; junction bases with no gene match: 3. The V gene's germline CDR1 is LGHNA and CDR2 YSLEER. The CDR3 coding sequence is TGCGCCAGCAGCCAAGGTCAGCGGGAGTACAATGAGCAGTTCTTC. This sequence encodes CASSQGQREYNEQFF.

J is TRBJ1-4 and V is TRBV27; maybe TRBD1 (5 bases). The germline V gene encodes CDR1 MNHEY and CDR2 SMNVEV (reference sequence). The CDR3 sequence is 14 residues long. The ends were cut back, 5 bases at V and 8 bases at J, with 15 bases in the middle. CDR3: CASSLLQGREKLFF. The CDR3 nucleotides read TGTGCCAGCAGTCTCCTCCAGGGTAGAGAAAAACTGTTTTTT. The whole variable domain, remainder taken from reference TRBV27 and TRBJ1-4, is EAQVTQNPRYLITVTGKKLTVTCSQNMNHEYMSWYRQDPGLGLRQIYYSMNVEVTDKGDVPEGYKVSRKEKRNFPLILESPSPNQTSLYFCASSLLQGREKLFFGSGTQLSVL.

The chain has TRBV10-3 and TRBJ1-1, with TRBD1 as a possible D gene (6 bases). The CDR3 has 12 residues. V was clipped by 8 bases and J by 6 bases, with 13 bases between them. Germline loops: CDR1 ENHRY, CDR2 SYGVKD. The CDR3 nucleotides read TGTGCCATCCGGGACGGACAGCCTGAAGCTTTCTTT. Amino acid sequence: CAIRDGQPEAFF.

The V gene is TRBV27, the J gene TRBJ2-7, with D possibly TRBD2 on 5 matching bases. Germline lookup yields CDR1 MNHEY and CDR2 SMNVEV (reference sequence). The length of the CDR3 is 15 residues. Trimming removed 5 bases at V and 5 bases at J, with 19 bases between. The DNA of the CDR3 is TGTGCCAGCAGTCCTCTCGTTCGGGGTTACCACGAGCAGTACTTC. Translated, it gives CASSPLVRGYHEQYF.

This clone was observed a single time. The CDR3 DNA reads TGTGCCAGCAGCGTTGCAGAGAGTCCCGGGGACGAGCAGTACTTC. As protein: CASSVAESPGDEQYF. The rearrangement links TRBV9 to TRBJ2-7, with D possibly TRBD2 on 5 matching bases. Deletions cut 2 bases from V and 5 bases from J, with 17 bases between. There are 15 residues in the CDR3. The germline gives CDR1 SGDLS, CDR2 YYNGEE.

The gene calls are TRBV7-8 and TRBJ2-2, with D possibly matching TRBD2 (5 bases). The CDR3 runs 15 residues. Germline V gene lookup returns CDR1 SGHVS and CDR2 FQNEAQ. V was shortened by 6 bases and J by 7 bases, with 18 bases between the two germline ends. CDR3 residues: CASSGGLGPHGELFF. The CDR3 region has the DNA TGTGCCAGCAGTGGCGGACTCGGCCCCCACGGGGAGCTGTTTTTT.

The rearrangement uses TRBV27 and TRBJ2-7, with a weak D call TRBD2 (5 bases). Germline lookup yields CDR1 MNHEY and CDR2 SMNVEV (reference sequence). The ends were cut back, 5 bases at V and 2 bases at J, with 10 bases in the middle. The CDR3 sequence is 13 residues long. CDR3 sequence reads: CASSPPGTYEQYF. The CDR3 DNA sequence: TGTGCCAGCAGTCCCCCCGGGACCTACGAGCAGTACTTC.

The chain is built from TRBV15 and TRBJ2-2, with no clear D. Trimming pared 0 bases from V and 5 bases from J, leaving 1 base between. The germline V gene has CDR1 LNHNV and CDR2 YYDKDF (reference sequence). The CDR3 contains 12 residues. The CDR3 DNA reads TGTGCCACCAGCAGAGAAACCGGGGAGCTGTTTTTT. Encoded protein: CATSRETGELFF. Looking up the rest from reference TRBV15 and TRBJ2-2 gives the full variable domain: DAMVIQNPRYQVTQFGKPVTLSCSQTLNHNVMYWYQQKSSQAPKLLFHYYDKDFNNEADTPDNFQSRRPNTSFCFLDIRSPGLGDTAMYLCATSRETGELFFGEGSRLTVL.

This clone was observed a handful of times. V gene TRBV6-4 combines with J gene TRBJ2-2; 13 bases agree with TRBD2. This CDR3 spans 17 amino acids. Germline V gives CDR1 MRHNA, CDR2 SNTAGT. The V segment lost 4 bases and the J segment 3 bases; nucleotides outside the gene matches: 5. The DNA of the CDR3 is TGTGCCAGCAGTGCGGGACTAGCGGGAATTGACACCGGGGAGCTGTTTTTT. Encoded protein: CASSAGLAGIDTGELFF.

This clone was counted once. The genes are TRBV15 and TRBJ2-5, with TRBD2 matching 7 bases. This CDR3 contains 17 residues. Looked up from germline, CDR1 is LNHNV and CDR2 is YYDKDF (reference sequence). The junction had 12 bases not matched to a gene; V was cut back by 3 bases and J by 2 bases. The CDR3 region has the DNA TGTGCCACCAGCAGTCCTGGTCCGGGACTAAGGCAAGAGACCCAGTACTTC. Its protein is CATSSPGPGLRQETQYF.